The rows below give T cell receptor beta chains drawn from one sample of a study of spatial heterogeneity in lung cancer. TCRdb fed the 5' RACE reads into MiXCR, producing one record per CDR3 protein. The sample holds roughly 79,000 distinct CDR3 sequences, approximately 8% seen once. The sequences come from PBMCs, collected at surgery. These receptors came from a male donor with early-stage non-small cell lung cancer. The CDR3 runs from the conserved cysteine through the conserved F or W. D genes are given only for firm matches. Size is omitted from some rows. Given values are once, few, many or a class for expanded clones.

J | size | V | D | CDR3 | DNA
TRBJ2-7 | many | TRBV28 | NA | CASRSGRLSYEQYF | TGTGCCAGCAGATCGGGACGGCTCTCCTACGAGCAGTACTTC
TRBJ2-7 | NA | TRBV6-5 | NA | CASSTDLYEQYF | TGTGCCAGCAGTACGGACCTCTACGAGCAGTACTTC
TRBJ1-5 | NA | TRBV20-1 | TRBD1 | CSARVGQGNQPQHF | TGCAGTGCTAGAGTAGGACAGGGAAATCAGCCCCAGCATTTT
TRBJ1-6 | NA | TRBV2 | TRBD1 | CASVALGTGVPYNSPLHF | TGTGCCAGCGTCGCCCTTGGGACAGGGGTTCCCTATAATTCACCCCTCCACTTT
TRBJ2-1 | many | TRBV10-3 | NA | CAISATPGGEQFF | TGTGCCATCAGTGCCACTCCCGGGGGTGAGCAGTTCTTC
TRBJ1-2 | few | TRBV6-1 | NA | CASSELDRVYGYTF | TGTGCCAGCAGTGAATTAGACAGAGTCTATGGCTACACCTTC
TRBJ1-1 | NA | TRBV7-2 | TRBD1 | CASNTIRGRNTEAFF | TGTGCCAGCAACACGATCAGGGGGCGGAACACTGAAGCTTTCTTT
TRBJ2-1 | many | TRBV5-1 | TRBD1 | CASSNGQGAFNEQFF | TGCGCCAGCAGCAACGGACAGGGGGCTTTCAATGAGCAGTTCTTC
TRBJ1-3 | NA | TRBV19 | NA | CASSYTGTVSGNTIYF | TGTGCCAGTAGCTATACCGGGACTGTCTCTGGAAACACCATATATTTT
TRBJ2-3 | many | TRBV7-2 | NA | CASSLAPSTDTQYF | TGTGCCAGCAGCTTAGCGCCTAGCACAGATACGCAGTATTTT
TRBJ1-1 | many | TRBV7-6 | NA | CASSSRLTVNTEAFF | TGTGCCAGCAGCTCTCGACTGACAGTGAACACTGAAGCTTTCTTT
TRBJ2-3 | few | TRBV6-6 | TRBD1 | CASSTTGANTDTQYF | TGTGCCAGCAGCACGACAGGGGCGAACACAGATACGCAGTATTTT
TRBJ1-1 | few | TRBV7-3 | NA | CASSSQAGGLTEAFF | TGTGCCAGCAGCTCGCAGGCGGGGGGCCTCACTGAAGCTTTCTTT
TRBJ1-1 | many | TRBV12-3/TRBV12-4 | NA | CASSFTTVGTEAFF | TGTGCCAGCAGTTTTACCACGGTCGGCACTGAAGCTTTCTTT
TRBJ1-4 | few | TRBV5-5 | NA | CASSFGYNEKLFF | TGTGCCAGCAGCTTCGGGTACAATGAAAAACTGTTTTTT
TRBJ2-5 | many | TRBV29-1 | NA | CSVVERRETQYF | TGCAGCGTTGTTGAGCGTAGGGAGACCCAGTACTTC
TRBJ2-1 | NA | TRBV4-3 | TRBD2 | CASSQDPVNSGNNEQFF | TGCGCCAGCAGCCAAGATCCCGTGAATAGCGGGAACAATGAGCAGTTCTTC
TRBJ1-5 | few | TRBV19 | TRBD1 | CASRSQGGAIGNQPQHF | TGTGCCAGTAGGAGCCAGGGGGGGGCGATCGGCAATCAGCCCCAGCATTTT
TRBJ2-7 | few | TRBV11-2 | NA | CASRDLRKGYEQYF | TGTGCCAGCCGAGACCTACGGAAAGGTTACGAGCAGTACTTC
TRBJ2-7 | many | TRBV4-2 | NA | CASSQGFGLAYEQYF | TGTGCCAGCAGCCAAGGATTCGGTTTAGCCTACGAGCAGTACTTC
TRBJ2-2 | many | TRBV19 | TRBD2 | CASRWLADYTGELFF | TGTGCCAGTAGATGGCTAGCGGACTACACCGGGGAGCTGTTTTTT
TRBJ1-5 | few | TRBV6-2/TRBV6-3 | NA | CASRIGQMNQPQHF | TGTGCCAGCAGAATAGGACAGATGAATCAGCCCCAGCATTTT
TRBJ1-1 | many | TRBV10-3 | TRBD1 | CAISESGQILGAFF | TGTGCCATCAGTGAGTCGGGACAGATCCTAGGAGCTTTCTTT